This TCR beta chain was sequenced for a study of cytomegalovirus exposure and HLA in healthy donors (dated by TCRdb to the late 2010s). With regard to the full study: An earlier analysis of fewer than 750 of the donors reported 276 Gb of sequence data and around 120 million unique TCR beta sequences obtained from 180 million or so T cells. Donor age, sex, ethnicity and CMV serostatus were collected together with the repertoire data. The study profiled the T cell repertoires of more than 500 subjects by immunosequencing and related them to cytomegalovirus serostatus. Around 330 gigabases of sequencing data and around 88 million unique TCR sequences made up an early release that covered several hundred HLA-typed donors. All discovery cohort repertoires had been generated on a single sequencing platform. On average, approximately 250,000 unique TCR beta nucleotide sequences were sequenced per donor among several hundred genotyped donors of the cohort, with about 17% of those sequences being non-productive. A later genetic analysis used genome-wide SNP genotypes for about 65% of the 666 donors, treating that subset as a discovery cohort. Among the approximately 400 genotyped donors, around 81% belonged to the genetic ancestry cluster associated with self-reported Caucasian donors. The aim of the study was to test whether cataloging public T cell receptors could identify signatures of past pathogen exposure. About five DR-DQ haplotypes were treated as single units for association and clustering because of strong linkage in the cohort. A separate validation cohort of approximately 120 different subjects was used in addition to the approximately 700-subject first cohort. Rather than using new phenotypic data, the later analysis identified candidate immune exposures from TCR beta sequences and from how often those sequences occurred across donors. HLA typing included class I and class II loci at four-digit resolution. To predict cytomegalovirus infection status, the study brought together high-throughput TCR immunosequencing, statistical association of individual TCRs with disease status, and machine learning. To decide whether each TCR beta V gene segment behaved as functional or pseudogenic, an earlier analysis of approximately 600 of the donors relied on high-throughput TCR beta sequencing. Typing coverage differed by locus: A, B, C, DRB1 and DQB1 were typed in about 620-640 donors, DQA1 in approximately 520, DPA1 in 600 to 610, and DPB1 in just under 480. To study patterns of TCR occurrence, a later analysis re-analyzed previously published TCR beta repertoires from hundreds of donors and added high-resolution HLA genotyping. Study-wide findings and limitations: In vitro tests confirmed that a few of the cytomegalovirus-associated TCR beta chains recognize cytomegalovirus antigens. An association between a missense DCLRE1C variant and V-gene and J-gene trimming of TCR beta chains was found in a later genetic analysis and replicated in an independent cohort. A cluster of highly shared sequence variants was judged likely to represent a technical artifact of the sequencing pipeline. According to a later genetic analysis, donors in an Asian-associated ancestry cluster had fewer N-insertions in productive TCRs than the roughly 670-donor mean. Most CMV-associated TCR beta chains appeared to be HLA-restricted in a later analysis, and the HLA associations seemed to be driven largely by CMV exposure. Linkage disequilibrium might explain the correlated functional status among segregating V segments, but an unknown experimental factor could not be excluded. According to a later analysis, parvovirus B19, influenza, CMV and Epstein-Barr virus appeared linked to several top co-occurrence clusters. Assigning TCR associations to individual alleles was difficult when HLA alleles, especially DR and DQ, strongly co-occurred. Most TCR sequences were observed very rarely across donors, whereas some public TCRs were present in many individuals. A further reported finding was that TCR beta sequences accurately predicted the HLA-A and HLA-B alleles for most subjects in the first cohort. For the cohort, immune exposure information was limited to CMV serostatus. In the study, about 150 TCR beta chains were listed as associated with cytomegalovirus. In a later analysis, some 18,000 TCR beta sequences were associated with specific HLA alleles at a false discovery rate of 0.05. Sequencing depth was assumed to be roughly uniform across donors in the presence/absence analyses, though that assumption may not hold. The earlier analysis of approximately 590 of the donors excluded around 17 rarely observed V segments, including chromosome 9 orphons, because counts were too low. The authors suggested that the approach could potentially be generalized to other disease states and immunological phenotypes. The cohort was sequenced for TCR beta chains only, and without alpha or paired-chain data the features that could be detected were limited. A later analysis found that HLA-associated TCR beta chains were more clonally expanded and had lower generation probabilities than equally common non-associated chains. Some IMGT-functional V segments, including TRBV6-2 and TRBV6-3, could not be distinguished by the 87-base-pair reads and were therefore excluded. A later analysis found that TCR association rates varied across HLA loci, with DRB1 alleles showing the most associated TCRs and HLA-C alleles the fewest. Broadly in line with IMGT annotations, most TCR beta V segments showed up in productive rearrangements about 87% or about 30% of the time in an earlier analysis of 450 to 600 of the donors. The classifier was reported to diagnose cytomegalovirus status with high specificity and sensitivity in both the original and validation cohorts. HLA typing was unavailable for some donors at each locus, so association tests used only the typed subset.

About this clone itself: What antigen it recognizes has not been identified. There are no base qualities to consult, and no much larger clone falls within one base.

The cohort comprised hundreds of healthy bone marrow donors. All cohort members were sampled while nominally healthy, although unrecorded immune exposures were likely present. The donor was CMV seronegative and belonged to the group of around 400 seronegative cohort members. Every donor gave a peripheral blood sample, and the peripheral blood mononuclear cells from that sample were used for TCR beta sequencing. Genomic DNA extraction from the blood cell samples was performed with the Qiagen DNeasy Blood Extraction Kit. Library preparation employed the immunoSEQ multiplex PCR assay. The multiplex PCR relied on a mix of 60 forward primers for TCR Vbeta segments and 13 reverse primers for TCR Jbeta segments. A multiplex PCR assay on genomic DNA amplified the CDR3 region of rearranged TCR beta genes. The amplified TCR beta libraries were sequenced on the Illumina HiSeq System as 87-base-pair reads. As for the authors' bioinformatics: A later analysis tallied approximately 87 million unique TCR beta chains across the 666 repertoires, and 10 million to 11 million of those chains were shared by two or more donors. Raw reads were error-corrected and collapsed into unique sequences with a nearest-neighbor algorithm that merged closely related sequences to remove PCR and sequencing errors. To assign V, D and J gene segments, CDR3 sequences were aligned to IMGT reference sequences. For a sequence to be retained, a match of at least six nucleotides was required to both a V gene segment and a J gene segment. A rearrangement counted as productive if the CDR3 had no stop codons and remained in frame with V and J, and every other rearrangement counted as non-productive. Following IMGT convention, CDR3 was defined as the stretch from the second conserved V-encoded cysteine up to the conserved J-encoded phenylalanine. In an earlier analysis of roughly 610 of the donors, sequences lacking an unambiguous match to a single V gene segment were excluded. In an earlier analysis of almost 600 of the donors, a V segment was called functional when productive rearrangements were above 56.7%, and segregating when the standard deviation between donors exceeded 5%. A statistical classification framework was developed to diagnose cytomegalovirus status using the catalog of TCR beta chain sequences. A later analysis assigned V and J genes by comparing TCR nucleotide sequences with IMGT/GENE-DB human TR gene sequences. In a later analysis, CDR3 sequences and most-parsimonious VDJ recombination scenarios were assigned using the TCRdist pipeline. In a later analysis, each TCR beta chain was defined by its CDR3 amino acid sequence together with its V-gene family, and reads lacking a unique V-gene family were excluded. A later analysis removed 592 highly shared, low-generation-probability nucleotide sequences to deal with suspected cross-contamination and a sequencing artifact. In a later analysis, a clonal expansion index was calculated for each public chain from normalized within-repertoire ranks of inferred template counts. Generation probabilities in a later analysis came from a VDJ recombination model fitted to out-of-frame rearrangements, and those results were checked against IGoR. In a later analysis, TCR-TCR, TCR-HLA and TCR-CMV co-occurrence was scored with hypergeometric tests, and a repertoire-size bias correction was applied to TCR pairs. A later analysis estimated false discovery rates by permuting HLA or CMV assignments 20 times. In a later analysis, co-occurring TCRs were grouped with DBSCAN, and TCRdist sequence similarity was added when clustering was performed within HLA-allele-positive subsets. Repertoires with fewer than 30,000 or more than 120,000 public chains, plus five repertoires with anomalous nucleotide sharing, were excluded from co-occurrence clustering. TCRdb retrieved this table from immuneACCESS and kept in-frame rearrangements only. Not all clones are present; in checked studies, unresolved V genes account for under half, and no reason is known for the remainder. V, J and clone size reflect that table, while D and trimming were determined from the DNA. For this sample there are about 180,000 clones; roughly 82% appear just once. The ten largest clones take up more than 1.5% of the sample.

From a lookup of the germline V gene (reference sequence), CDR1 and CDR2 are SEHNR and FQNEAQ. The CDR3 holds 14 amino acids from the cysteine to the phenylalanine. The entry retains the CDR3 DNA only, 42 bases that are in frame from base 1. V lost 1 base and J lost 1 base; the stretch between them is 7 bases long. The clonotype comes from a man in his forties or fifties in good health and CMV-seronegative. Material: PBMCs. Here the chain combines TRBV7-9 and TRBJ1-1, with the D gene call left open. The nucleotide sequence is TGTGCCAGCAGCTTAGGAATACAGAACACTGAAGCTTTCTTT. Protein translation: CASSLGIQNTEAFF.